The 31 T cell receptor beta chains below were found in one sample sequenced in a study of control samples from healthy donors and cancer patients. Libraries were prepared by immunoSEQ multiplex PCR; TCRdb keeps only in-frame clonotypes and omits some of them. The sample records about 110,000 clones, 90% being singletons. Sequencing was carried out using blood. The receptors were sampled from a human donor in good health. The donor label of this sample is uncertain.

This clone was counted a single time. The chain links TRBV29-1 to TRBJ1-2, with D possibly matching TRBD1 (5 bases). With 6 bases removed from V and 6 bases from J, the gap between germline ends came to 8 bases. Germline values: CDR1 SQVTM, CDR2 ANQGSEA. The CDR3 covers 10 residues. This CDR3 reads CSVGDDGYTF. The CDR3 nucleotides are TGCAGCGTGGGGGACGATGGCTACACCTTC.

The V and J genes are TRBV5-4 and TRBJ1-2; tentative D call: TRBD1 (6 bases). The CDR3 contains 13 residues. Per germline, CDR1 SGHNT and CDR2 YYREEE (reference sequence). V was trimmed by 0 bases and J by 6 bases, leaving 9 bases between them. CDR3 sequence reads: CASSLGRGDGYTF. CDR3 bases: TGTGCCAGCAGCTTGGGCAGGGGCGATGGCTACACCTTC.

The chain recombines TRBV18 with TRBJ2-6, with D maybe TRBD2 (5 bases). V was trimmed by 3 bases and J by 6 bases, leaving 12 bases between them. The germline gives CDR1 KGHSH, CDR2 LQKENI. This CDR3 has 15 amino acids. Written as DNA, the CDR3 is TGTGCCAGCTCACCCGCGGGCCCGTTGGCCAACGTCCTGACTTTC. This encodes CASSPAGPLANVLTF.

The CDR3 bases are TGTGCCAGCAGCAAACAAGTGGCGGGGGGGATTTGGAATGAGCAGTTCTTC. Its protein is CASSKQVAGGIWNEQFF. The chain has TRBV7-2 and TRBJ2-1, with 9 positions matching TRBD2. The CDR3 sequence is 17 residues long. J was trimmed by 7 bases and V by 5 bases; bases with no gene match: 15. Germline CDR1 and CDR2: SGHTA and FQGNSA.

This chain uses TRBV2 with TRBJ2-5; no firm D call. The CDR3 has 11 residues. Germline V gene data show CDR1 as SNHLY and CDR2 as FYNNEI. V gave up 2 bases and J gave up 5 bases, with 3 bases separating them. The chain's CDR3 is CASSERETQYF. The CDR3 DNA follows: TGTGCCAGCAGTGAACGGGAGACCCAGTACTTC. The variable domain in full, with the rest retrieved from reference TRBV2 and TRBJ2-5, is EPEVTQTPSHQVTQMGQEVILRCVPISNHLYFYWYRQILGQKVEFLVSFYNNEISEKSEIFDDQFSVERPDGSNFTLKIRSTKLEDSAMYFCASSERETQYFGPGTRLLVL.

The chain joins TRBV6-7 to TRBJ2-7, with D possibly being TRBD2 (7 bases). TRBV6-7 is filed as an ORF, its function uncertain. Trimming took off 5 bases at V and 0 bases at J, with 11 bases between the two ends. The CDR3 sequence is 14 residues long. The CDR3 protein is CASSRGGDSYEQYF. The CDR3 DNA follows: TGTGCCAGCAGTAGGGGGGGCGACTCCTACGAGCAGTACTTC.

Concerning this clone: Other DNA sequences in the same sample also yield this CDR3. The chain carries TRBV5-1 and TRBJ2-6; no firm D call. The CDR3 covers 15 residues. The V and J ends lost 0 bases and 1 base respectively, with 5 bases between them. Germline-derived CDR1 and CDR2 are SGHRS and YFSETQ. This CDR3 reads CASSLVGSGANVLTF. The DNA for the CDR3 is TGCGCCAGCAGCTTGGTTGGATCTGGGGCCAACGTCCTGACTTTC.

V is TRBV10-2 and J is TRBJ1-2; TRBD1 matches 7 bases. This CDR3 has 13 residues. Losses at the gene ends were 7 bases for V and 2 bases for J; bases not matched to a gene: 4. Germline V CDR1 and CDR2: WSHSY, SAAADI. Here the CDR3 reads CASTRGPNYGYTF. The CDR3 coding sequence is TGCGCCAGCACGAGGGGGCCCAACTATGGCTACACCTTC.

The J gene is TRBJ1-2, the V gene TRBV7-3; TRBD1 is a possible D gene (5 bases). V was trimmed by 5 bases and J by 8 bases, leaving 15 bases between them. CDR1 and CDR2 from the germline V gene are SGHTA and FQGTGA. This CDR3 spans 13 amino acids. CDR3 sequence reads: CASSPGGGRGYTF. The CDR3 DNA reads TGTGCCAGCAGCCCCGGGGGAGGAAGGGGCTACACCTTC.

The chain links TRBV4-1 to TRBJ1-2; D is uncertain. CDR1 is MGHRA and CDR2 is YSYEKL in the germline V gene. The CDR3 spans 17 residues. Trimming took 2 bases from V and 3 from J, leaving 19 bases between them. Written as DNA, the CDR3 is TGCGCCAGCAGCCAACCCTCGGGCGGGGTCGGGTACTATGGCTACACCTTC. It codes for CASSQPSGGVGYYGYTF.

The chain carries TRBV5-1 and TRBJ2-5; D call uncertain. V was clipped by 5 bases and J by 3 bases, with 11 bases between them. Germline-derived CDR1 and CDR2 are SGHRS and YFSETQ. There are 13 residues in the CDR3. The CDR3 DNA sequence: TGCGCCAGCAGAGGGTATGGAAAAGAGACCCAGTACTTC. It yields the protein CASRGYGKETQYF.

The chain has TRBV7-2 and TRBJ1-3; D not certain. There are 15 residues in the CDR3. CDR1 and CDR2 (germline): SGHTA, FQGNSA. V lost 6 bases and J lost 4, with 16 bases in between. The CDR3 DNA sequence: TGTGCCAGCAGTAGTTACGGAGGTCCAGGAAACACCATATATTTT. It codes for CASSSYGGPGNTIYF. The full variable domain, its missing parts supplied by reference TRBV7-2 and TRBJ1-3, is GAGVSQSPSNKVTEKGKDVELRCDPISGHTALYWYRQSLGQGLEFLIYFQGNSAPDKSGLPSDRFSAERTGGSVSTLTIQRTQQEDSAVYLCASSSYGGPGNTIYFGEGSWLTVV.

The chain joins TRBV19 to TRBJ1-2; no firm D call. Germline-derived CDR1 and CDR2 are LNHDA and SQIVND (reference sequence). The CDR3 spans 13 residues. The V end lost 7 bases, the J end lost 2 bases, and 11 bases lay between the germline ends. CDR3 sequence (DNA): TGTGCCAGTACGATCCGGACCAACTATGGCTACACCTTC. Translating gives CASTIRTNYGYTF. Looking up the rest from reference TRBV19 and TRBJ1-2 gives the full variable domain: DGGITQSPKYLFRKEGQNVTLSCEQNLNHDAMYWYRQDPGQGLRLIYYSQIVNDFQKGDIAEGYSVSREKKESFPLTVTSAQKNPTAFYLCASTIRTNYGYTFGSGTRLTVV.

The gene calls are TRBV3-1 (or the pseudogene TRBV3-2) and TRBJ2-3; 8 nucleotides line up with TRBD2. The germline V gene encodes CDR1 LGHDT and CDR2 YNNKEL (reference sequence). V was pared by 2 bases and J by 1 base, with 5 bases of the junction left unmatched. The CDR3 runs to 16 residues. The CDR3 region has the DNA TGTGCCAGCAGCCAATGGCGGGGGGTTCGCACAGATACGCAGTATTTT. Its translation is CASSQWRGVRTDTQYF.

The J gene is TRBJ1-2, the V gene TRBV11-2; D is unclear. The CDR3 runs to 14 residues. In germline, CDR1 is SGHAT, CDR2 FQNNGV. V lost 3 bases and J 2 bases, leaving 10 bases between the germline ends. The DNA for the CDR3 is TGTGCCAGCAGCTTGGCAGGTCCAAACTATGGCTACACCTTC. Translating it yields CASSLAGPNYGYTF.

This clone was observed a handful of times. The chain recombines TRBV11-2 with TRBJ2-5; possible D gene TRBD1, 6 bases. This CDR3 spans 14 amino acids. Per the germline V gene, CDR1 is SGHAT and CDR2 is FQNNGV. Trimming left V 5 bases short and J 5 bases short, with 15 bases between. The CDR3, as DNA: TGTGCCAGCAGCCTCGGACAGCCTCACGAGACCCAGTACTTC. Its translation is CASSLGQPHETQYF.

The chain joins TRBV2 to TRBJ2-7; D is undetermined. The V end lost 0 bases, the J end lost 10 bases, and 13 bases lay between the germline ends. The germline gives CDR1 SNHLY, CDR2 FYNNEI. The CDR3 length is 13 residues. The CDR3 DNA sequence: TGTGCCAGCAGTGAAGCGCTTCGGACGGTACAGTACGTC. This gives the protein CASSEALRTVQYV.

This sequence joins TRBV11-2 and TRBJ2-7; D is uncertain. The CDR3 extends over 18 amino acids. V lost 2 bases, J lost 5 bases, and 25 bases lay in between. Per germline, CDR1 SGHAT and CDR2 FQNNGV. The CDR3 reads CASSLSDTRLGNLNEQYF. CDR3 coding DNA: TGTGCCAGCAGCTTATCAGACACCCGATTGGGGAACCTTAACGAGCAGTACTTC.

This rearrangement joins TRBV2 to TRBJ2-1; 11 bases are shared with TRBD2. Germline assignment: CDR1 SNHLY and CDR2 FYNNEI. The V segment lost 8 bases and the J segment 10 bases; nucleotides outside the gene matches: 10. The CDR3 length is 14 residues. CDR3 sequence: CASEKGTSGREQFF. The CDR3, as DNA: TGTGCCAGCGAAAAAGGGACTAGCGGTCGGGAGCAGTTCTTC.

This rearrangement joins TRBV5-4 to TRBJ2-1; 11 nucleotides line up with TRBD1. CDR3 size: 15 residues. Losses at the gene ends were 0 bases for V and 8 bases for J; bases not matched to a gene: 4. The germline V gene encodes CDR1 SGHNT and CDR2 YYREEE (reference sequence). CDR3 amino acids: CASSLVMGQGDEQFF. DNA of the CDR3: TGTGCCAGCAGCTTGGTAATGGGACAGGGGGATGAGCAGTTCTTC.

This chain joins TRBV18 and TRBJ2-5, with 7 bases identical to TRBD1. Per the germline V gene, CDR1 is KGHSH and CDR2 is LQKENI. Germline trimming cut 3 bases from V and 1 base from J; bases unmatched to any gene: 5. The CDR3 has 15 residues. The CDR3 sequence is CASSPTGPPQETQYF. The CDR3 DNA reads TGTGCCAGCTCACCGACAGGGCCCCCCCAAGAGACCCAGTACTTC. Filled out from reference TRBV18 and TRBJ2-5, the complete variable domain reads NAGVMQNPRHLVRRRGQEARLRCSPMKGHSHVYWYRQLPEEGLKFMVYLQKENIIDESGMPKERFSAEFPKEGPSILRIQQVVRGDSAAYFCASSPTGPPQETQYFGPGTRLLVL.

This chain uses TRBV10-3 with TRBJ1-1; D not resolved. Trimming removed 6 bases at V and 1 base at J, with 12 bases between. The CDR3 spans 14 residues. CDR1 is ENHRY, CDR2 SYGVKD, per germline. The CDR3 here is CAIRGVGTNTEAFF. DNA of the CDR3: TGTGCCATCAGAGGAGTGGGTACGAACACTGAAGCTTTCTTT.

This clone was recorded once. J is TRBJ2-3 and V is TRBV13; 11 positions match TRBD2. J lost 2 bases, V lost 3 bases, and 10 bases had no gene match. This CDR3 has 18 residues. Germline V gives CDR1 PRHDT, CDR2 FYEKMQ (reference sequence). The CDR3 loop is CASSFLLAGGPSTDTQYF. DNA of the CDR3: TGTGCCAGCAGCTTTCTTCTAGCGGGGGGCCCATCCACAGATACGCAGTATTTT.

This clone was observed a handful of times. This chain's CDR3 is CASTGGSVQPQHF. The CDR3 region has the DNA TGTGCCAGCACAGGAGGATCGGTTCAGCCCCAGCATTTT. This chain links TRBV2 with TRBJ1-5; no clear D. Germline-derived CDR1 and CDR2 are SNHLY and FYNNEI. Trimming stripped 7 bases from V and 6 bases from J, with 13 bases between. The CDR3 consists of 13 residues. Full variable domain (outside the CDR3, taken from reference TRBV2 and TRBJ1-5): EPEVTQTPSHQVTQMGQEVILRCVPISNHLYFYWYRQILGQKVEFLVSFYNNEISEKSEIFDDQFSVERPDGSNFTLKIRSTKLEDSAMYFCASTGGSVQPQHFGDGTRLSIL.

The J gene is TRBJ1-4, the V gene TRBV6-1; D is unclear. V lost 3 bases, J lost 2 bases, and 13 bases lay in between. CDR1 is MNHNS, CDR2 SASEGT, per germline. CDR3 length: 16 amino acids. In nucleotides, the CDR3 is TGTGCCAGCAGTGATATTGGAATGAGGACTAATGAAAAACTGTTTTTT. The encoded protein is CASSDIGMRTNEKLFF.

The sample holds one count of this clone. The chain uses TRBV4-1 and TRBJ2-1; weak D call: TRBD1 (6 bases). The CDR3 consists of 14 residues. Germline V CDR1 and CDR2: MGHRA, YSYEKL. V was shortened by 3 bases and J by 0 bases, with 6 bases between the two germline ends. The CDR3: CASSQDSSYNEQFF. CDR3 DNA: TGCGCCAGCAGCCAGGACAGCTCCTACAATGAGCAGTTCTTC.

The CDR3 loop is CASSDTGGYGYTF. CDR3 nucleotide sequence: TGTGCCAGCAGTGACACAGGGGGCTATGGCTACACCTTC. This chain connects TRBV6-4 to TRBJ1-2, with 8 bases aligning to TRBD1. Germline values: CDR1 MRHNA, CDR2 SNTAGT. The V segment lost 2 bases and the J segment 4 bases; nucleotides outside the gene matches: 0. This CDR3 has 13 amino acids.

V usage is TRBV6-2 or TRBV6-3 and J usage is TRBJ2-4; 9 positions agree with TRBD2. The CDR3 consists of 15 residues. Germline CDR1 reads MNHEY; CDR2 reads SVGEGT. Losses at the gene ends were 5 bases for V and 1 base for J; bases not matched to a gene: 3. The CDR3 here is CASSAGGVAKNIQYF. The CDR3 DNA reads TGTGCCAGCAGTGCGGGGGGGGTTGCCAAAAACATTCAGTACTTC.

The J gene is TRBJ1-1, the V gene TRBV9; D is ambiguous. V lost 0 bases and J 3 bases, leaving 12 bases between the germline ends. The CDR3 has 15 residues. Germline CDR1 is SGDLS and CDR2 is YYNGEE. CDR3 nucleotides: TGTGCCAGCAGCGTAGACCCCAGTGGGGACACTGAAGCTTTCTTT. Its protein product is CASSVDPSGDTEAFF.

The genes are TRBV15 and TRBJ1-5, with TRBD1 identical over 7 bases. With V trimmed by 0 bases and J by 0 bases, 11 bases remained unmatched. The CDR3 extends over 19 amino acids. Germline V gene sequence: CDR1 LNHNV, CDR2 YYDKDF (reference sequence). Written as DNA, the CDR3 is TGTGCCACCAGCAGAGATCTCATGGCAGGGGGGTATAGCAATCAGCCCCAGCATTTT. Protein: CATSRDLMAGGYSNQPQHF.

This rearrangement joins TRBV27 to TRBJ1-3, with unresolved D. The CDR3 has 14 amino acids. Germline CDR1 reads MNHEY; CDR2 reads SMNVEV (reference sequence). Trimming left V 5 bases short and J 0 bases short, with 8 bases between. CDR3 protein: CASSLPSSGNTIYF. The CDR3 DNA follows: TGTGCCAGCAGTCTTCCCAGCTCTGGAAACACCATATATTTT.